Below, 4 T cell receptor beta chains from the same sample are listed, as sequenced in a study of blood T cell repertoires in COVID-19. Generated by immunoSEQ multiplex PCR, the TCRdb table keeps only in-frame clones and is missing some. The data contain 30,000 to 40,000 clones, around four fifths of them singletons. Sequenced input: peripheral blood. These receptors were collected from a man aged 60 to 69 with COVID-19, enrolled during active disease.

The J gene is TRBJ1-1, the V gene TRBV7-9; D gene uncertain. Trimming took off 5 bases at V and 6 bases at J, with 13 bases between the two ends. Germline loops: CDR1 SEHNR, CDR2 FQNEAQ (reference sequence). This CDR3 spans 13 amino acids. CDR3 in amino acids: CASSVTGKPEAFF. The CDR3 DNA follows: TGTGCCAGCAGCGTGACGGGGAAACCTGAAGCTTTCTTT. Complete variable domain (other parts from reference TRBV7-9 and TRBJ1-1): DTGVSQNPRHKITKRGQNVTFRCDPISEHNRLYWYRQTLGQGPEFLTYFQNEAQLEKSRLLSDRFSAERPKGSFSTLEIQRTEQGDSAMYLCASSVTGKPEAFFGQGTRLTVV.

Only one count was recorded for this clone. This sequence joins TRBV19 and TRBJ2-2; D possibly corresponds to TRBD1 (6 bases). Looked up from germline, CDR1 is LNHDA and CDR2 is SQIVND (reference sequence). V dropped 7 bases and J dropped 6 bases, with 15 bases sitting between them. This CDR3 spans 14 amino acids. The CDR3 here is CASNYREGAGELFF. The DNA of the CDR3 is TGTGCCAGTAACTACAGGGAAGGGGCCGGGGAGCTGTTTTTT.

The chain links TRBV4-2 to TRBJ1-1, with unresolved D. Germline V gene sequence: CDR1 LGHNA, CDR2 YNFKEQ. CDR3 length: 12 amino acids. Trimming took 3 bases from V and 2 from J, leaving 4 bases between them. The CDR3 bases are TGTGCCAGCAGCCATAGTAACACTGAAGCTTTCTTT. Protein sequence: CASSHSNTEAFF.

The chain joins TRBV7-8 to TRBJ1-1; TRBD1 might be the D (6 bases). The CDR3 is 14 residues long. Germline loops: CDR1 SGHVS, CDR2 FQNEAQ. Trimming took 1 base from V and 3 from J, leaving 9 bases between them. In DNA, the CDR3 is TGTGCCAGCAGCTTAGTCAGGGGCTACACTGAAGCTTTCTTT. As protein: CASSLVRGYTEAFF.